These 10 T cell receptor beta chains came from one sample sequenced in a study of shared clonotypes between healthy human individuals. Libraries were prepared by immunoSEQ multiplex PCR; TCRdb keeps only in-frame clonotypes and omits some of them. The data show fewer than 3 million clones, just under 95% seen once. The source material was naive CD4+ T cells from PBMCs. The sample's subset: CD45RA+ positively selected. These receptors were obtained from a man aged 18 to 30 in good health. Some clones in this sample may be carry-over from other donors' samples.

The CDR3 reads CASSPEAYSYEQYF. CDR3 coding DNA: TGTGCCAGTAGTCCGGAAGCTTACTCCTACGAGCAGTACTTC. The V gene is TRBV19, the J gene TRBJ2-7; D gene ambiguous. Trimming stripped 5 bases from V and 0 bases from J, with 11 bases between. Germline assignment: CDR1 LNHDA and CDR2 SQIVND (reference sequence). The CDR3 contains 14 residues.

The rearrangement uses TRBV25-1 and TRBJ2-5; no reliable D call. Germline V lookup: CDR1 MGHDK, CDR2 SYGVNS. The ends were cut back, 1 base at V and 5 bases at J, with 5 bases in the middle. CDR3 length equals 12 residues. The CDR3 DNA reads as TGTGCCAGCAGTGAATTCACGGAGACCCAGTACTTC. It codes for CASSEFTETQYF.

V is TRBV9 and J is TRBJ2-3; 13 nucleotides agree with TRBD2. The CDR3 runs to 17 residues. Germline values: CDR1 SGDLS, CDR2 YYNGEE. With V trimmed by 4 bases and J by 5 bases, 10 bases remained unmatched. For the CDR3, the DNA is TGTGCCAGCAGCCCCCGGACTAGCGGGAGAGGTAAAGATACGCAGTATTTT. Amino acids: CASSPRTSGRGKDTQYF.

The gene calls are TRBV6-5 and TRBJ2-1; 7 bases map to TRBD1. The CDR3 loop spans 14 amino acids. Trimming took 11 bases from V and 2 from J; bases not matched to a gene: 9. Germline-derived CDR1 and CDR2 are MNHEY and SVGAGI. CDR3 in DNA: TGTGCCGCTAGGACGGGACAGACCTACAATGAGCAGTTCTTC. It encodes CAARTGQTYNEQFF.

V is TRBV10-3 and J is TRBJ1-1; 10 bases are shared with TRBD1. Germline V gene lookup returns CDR1 ENHRY and CDR2 SYGVKD. CDR3 length: 16 amino acids. V lost 6 bases to trimming and J lost 1 base; unmatched junction nucleotides: 8. The CDR3, as DNA: TGTGCCATCAGCAGTCCCGGGACAGGGGAGAACACTGAAGCTTTCTTT. Encoded protein: CAISSPGTGENTEAFF.

On this clone: The identical CDR3 is also encoded by other nucleotide sequences in the sample. This chain links TRBV5-1 with TRBJ2-1, with 10 positions matching TRBD2. Unmatched junction bases numbered 4, after V lost 2 bases and J lost 5 bases. CDR1 and CDR2 from the germline V gene are SGHRS and YFSETQ. The CDR3 is 15 residues long. The chain's CDR3 is CASSFLAGANNEQFF. The CDR3 nucleotides are TGCGCCAGCAGCTTTCTAGCGGGAGCCAACAATGAGCAGTTCTTC.

Here the CDR3 reads CASSNLGRGMVRNTIYF. The CDR3 DNA sequence: TGTGCCAGCAGCAACCTGGGCCGGGGGATGGTACGAAACACCATATATTTT. The chain couples TRBV21-1 to TRBJ1-3. TRBV21-1 is a documented pseudogene. The CDR3 loop spans 17 amino acids.

The rearrangement joins TRBV5-1 to TRBJ1-2, with D hard to call. The germline V and J ends were trimmed by 2 bases and 4 bases, with 12 bases remaining between them. The CDR3 totals 14 residues. Germline-derived CDR1 and CDR2 are SGHRS and YFSETQ. The CDR3 region is CASSFEGGSYGYTF. CDR3 in DNA: TGCGCCAGCAGCTTCGAGGGCGGCAGCTATGGCTACACCTTC.

The genes are TRBV27 and TRBJ2-3; 12 nucleotides line up with TRBD2. Germline V gene lookup returns CDR1 MNHEY and CDR2 SMNVEV (reference sequence). The CDR3 is made up of 17 amino acids. Germline trimming cut 5 bases from V and 4 bases from J; bases unmatched to any gene: 10. In DNA, the CDR3 is TGTGCCAGCAGTCCGCAGACTAGCGGGAGAAATCCAGATACGCAGTATTTT. This sequence encodes CASSPQTSGRNPDTQYF.

This chain links TRBV7-9 with TRBJ2-5, with TRBD2 matching 10 bases. The V gene end was trimmed by 7 bases and the J gene end by 4 bases; junction bases not matched to a gene: 9. Germline V gene sequence: CDR1 SEHNR, CDR2 FQNEAQ (reference sequence). The CDR3 is made up of 15 amino acids. CDR3: CASTLAGVVGETQYF. CDR3 DNA: TGTGCCAGCACCCTAGCGGGAGTGGTGGGAGAGACCCAGTACTTC.